This paragraph covers one TCR beta chain sequence. What it binds is unknown. The data were produced by immunoSEQ multiplex PCR, yet TCRdb's version contains in-frame clones alone and is incomplete. The data show some 240,000 clones, with about 90% seen just once and roughly 1.2% held by the top ten. The donors were part of the 120-subject validation cohort, which stood apart from the roughly 700-subject first cohort. After removal of 3 bases from V and 10 bases from J, the junction contained 15 bases not matched to a gene. This CDR3 is built from 18 residues. The germline V gene has CDR1 SGDLS and CDR2 YYNGEE. The record originates from a study of cytomegalovirus exposure and HLA in healthy donors. Study in general: The same platform was used for the 90 to 150 validation repertoires as for the approximately 730 first-cohort repertoires, as reported in a later analysis.

Study results and limitations: Investigators reported 150 to 200 TCR beta chains as tied to cytomegalovirus. TCR clusters originating in the first cohort tended to co-occur in the roughly 120 validation repertoires, according to a later analysis.

The specimen was PBMCs. The source of this sequence is a woman in her twenties or thirties in good health and CMV-seropositive. The chain recombines TRBV9 with TRBJ2-1; TRBD2 agrees at 14 bases. The CDR3: CASSAQYPGLAGVGEQFF. CDR3 nucleotide sequence: TGTGCCAGCAGCGCCCAGTACCCGGGACTAGCGGGAGTTGGCGAGCAGTTCTTC.